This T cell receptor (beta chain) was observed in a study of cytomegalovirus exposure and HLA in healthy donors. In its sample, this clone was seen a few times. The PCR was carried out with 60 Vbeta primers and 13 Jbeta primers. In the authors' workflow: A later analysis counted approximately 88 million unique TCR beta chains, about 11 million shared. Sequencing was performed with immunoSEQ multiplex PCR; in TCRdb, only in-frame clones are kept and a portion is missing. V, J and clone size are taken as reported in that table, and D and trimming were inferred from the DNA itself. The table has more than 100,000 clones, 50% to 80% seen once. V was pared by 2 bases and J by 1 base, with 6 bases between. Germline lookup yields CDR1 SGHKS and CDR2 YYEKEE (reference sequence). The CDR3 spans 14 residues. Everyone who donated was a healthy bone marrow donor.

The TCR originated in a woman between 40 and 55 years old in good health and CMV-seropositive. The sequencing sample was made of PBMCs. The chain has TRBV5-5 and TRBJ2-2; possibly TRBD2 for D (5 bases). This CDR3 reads CASSFGGNTGELFF. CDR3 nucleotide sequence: TGTGCCAGCAGCTTCGGAGGGAACACCGGGGAGCTGTTTTTT.